Given below is one TCR beta chain in context. TCRdb re-called the RT-PCR reads through MiXCR, storing one row per CDR3 protein. The data contain 200,000 to 250,000 distinct CDR3 sequences, 11% to 15% of them singletons. The entry originates in a study of patients and donors after allogeneic stem cell transplantation. V lost 4 bases and J lost 0; bases outside the gene matches: 7. Germline lookup yields CDR1 SQVTM and CDR2 ANQGSEA. This CDR3 has 15 amino acids. The sequence derives from a human donor who was either an allogeneic HSCT recipient or a stem cell or donor lymphocyte infusion donor (not recorded which). It is not recorded whose cells these are; they may come from a transplant donor. Sequences were obtained from blood, either unsorted or a sorted T cell fraction (not recorded which). The genes are TRBV29-1 and TRBJ2-3, with 7 nucleotides matching TRBD2. CDR3 region: CSVAQAGSSTDTQYF. The CDR3 DNA reads TGCAGCGTTGCACAAGCGGGGTCTAGCACAGATACGCAGTATTTT.